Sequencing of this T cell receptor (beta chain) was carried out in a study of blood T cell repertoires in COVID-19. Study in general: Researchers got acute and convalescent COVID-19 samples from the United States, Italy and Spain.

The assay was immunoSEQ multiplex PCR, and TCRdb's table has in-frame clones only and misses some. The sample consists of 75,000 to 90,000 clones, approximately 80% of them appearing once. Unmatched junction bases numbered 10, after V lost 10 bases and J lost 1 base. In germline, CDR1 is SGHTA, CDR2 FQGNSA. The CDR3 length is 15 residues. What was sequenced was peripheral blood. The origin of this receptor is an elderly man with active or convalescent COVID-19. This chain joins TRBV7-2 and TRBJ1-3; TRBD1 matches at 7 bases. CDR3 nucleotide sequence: TGTGCCACCCAACAGGGGCTAAGGTCTGGAAACACCATATATTTT. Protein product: CATQQGLRSGNTIYF.